A selection of T cell receptor beta chains follows, all from one sample in a study of early T cells in non-severe SARS-CoV-2 infection. TCRdb re-analysed the 5' RACE reads in MiXCR, keeping a single row per CDR3 protein. The sample gives about 110,000 distinct CDR3 sequences, 9.5% to 13% of which show up once; around 3.1% is in the top ten. Sequencing was done on a sample of whole blood. These receptors all come from an adult who was a healthcare worker with PCR-confirmed SARS-CoV-2 infection or an uninfected control (not recorded which). CDR3s include the opening cysteine and the closing phenylalanine or tryptophan. Fields, in order: D gene, V gene, J gene, clone size, CDR3 DNA, CDR3 protein. A D gene is named only where the DNA matches it firmly. Only part of the rows carry a size: once, few, many, or a class if the clone is expanded.

d_call: TRBD1; v_call: TRBV6-5; j_call: TRBJ1-1; clone_size: -; cdr3_nt: TGTGCCAGCAGCCCCCTTGCGAGACAGGGTATCGCTGAAGCTTTCTTT; cdr3_aa: CASSPLARQGIAEAFF
d_call: TRBD1; v_call: TRBV3-1; j_call: TRBJ1-5; clone_size: -; cdr3_nt: TGTGCCAGCAGCGGGACAGACAATCAGCCCCAGCATTTT; cdr3_aa: CASSGTDNQPQHF
d_call: TRBD1; v_call: TRBV9; j_call: TRBJ1-2; clone_size: -; cdr3_nt: TGTGCCAGCAGCATTTCCCCGGGACAGGGGGCTGCGGGGGGCTACACCTTC; cdr3_aa: CASSISPGQGAAGGYTF
d_call: TRBD2; v_call: TRBV6-2/TRBV6-3; j_call: TRBJ2-2; clone_size: many; cdr3_nt: TGTGCCAGCAGCCCTCGTTTAGCGGGGGTTACGACCGGGGAGCTGTTTTTT; cdr3_aa: CASSPRLAGVTTGELFF
d_call: -; v_call: TRBV5-4; j_call: TRBJ1-4; clone_size: many; cdr3_nt: TGTGCCAGCAGCTTGGCCATAGGGGGAGGAGAAAAACTGTTTTTT; cdr3_aa: CASSLAIGGGEKLFF
d_call: -; v_call: TRBV29-1; j_call: TRBJ1-2; clone_size: -; cdr3_nt: TGCAGCGTTGAAATAGCCATGGACTACACCTTC; cdr3_aa: CSVEIAMDYTF
d_call: -; v_call: TRBV20-1; j_call: TRBJ1-1; clone_size: -; cdr3_nt: TGCAGTGCTAGTGGGCCCGGGGGCACTGAAGCTTTCTTT; cdr3_aa: CSASGPGGTEAFF
d_call: -; v_call: TRBV19; j_call: TRBJ2-7; clone_size: -; cdr3_nt: TGTGCCAGTAGTATGTCTCCACCCCCCTACGAGCAGTACTTC; cdr3_aa: CASSMSPPPYEQYF
d_call: -; v_call: TRBV6-2/TRBV6-3; j_call: TRBJ2-7; clone_size: few; cdr3_nt: TGTGCCAGCAGCCACGGGAAGGGAAGTCCCTACGAGCAGTACTTC; cdr3_aa: CASSHGKGSPYEQYF
d_call: -; v_call: TRBV5-4; j_call: TRBJ2-2; clone_size: -; cdr3_nt: TGTGCCAGCAGCAATCTCGGGGAGCTGTTTTTT; cdr3_aa: CASSNLGELFF
d_call: -; v_call: TRBV29-1; j_call: TRBJ1-1; clone_size: -; cdr3_nt: TGCAGCGTTGTAGTAAACACTGAAGCTTTCTTT; cdr3_aa: CSVVVNTEAFF
d_call: -; v_call: TRBV29-1; j_call: TRBJ2-7; clone_size: -; cdr3_nt: TGCAGCTTCAGGAGGGGGCATGACGAGCAGTACTTC; cdr3_aa: CSFRRGHDEQYF
d_call: -; v_call: TRBV5-1; j_call: TRBJ1-1; clone_size: many; cdr3_nt: TGCGCCAGCACCGCCCCCGGGCGCTCGAACACTGAAGCTTTCTTT; cdr3_aa: CASTAPGRSNTEAFF
d_call: -; v_call: TRBV6-5; j_call: TRBJ1-6; clone_size: -; cdr3_nt: TGTGCCAGCAAAGGGGCAGTAAATAATTCACCCCTCCACTTT; cdr3_aa: CASKGAVNNSPLHF
d_call: -; v_call: TRBV6-5; j_call: TRBJ2-3; clone_size: -; cdr3_nt: TGTGCCAGCAGGCGCCTTGGTAACGACGCAGATACGCAGTATTTT; cdr3_aa: CASRRLGNDADTQYF
d_call: TRBD1; v_call: TRBV20-1; j_call: TRBJ1-5; clone_size: many; cdr3_nt: TGCAGTGCTCCTACAGGGGCCGGCAATCAGCCCCAGCATTTT; cdr3_aa: CSAPTGAGNQPQHF
d_call: TRBD2; v_call: TRBV29-1; j_call: TRBJ2-5; clone_size: few; cdr3_nt: TGCAGCGTCTGCCTAGCGGGGGGCACGGAGACCCAGTACTTC; cdr3_aa: CSVCLAGGTETQYF
d_call: TRBD1; v_call: TRBV11-2; j_call: TRBJ1-6; clone_size: -; cdr3_nt: TGTGCCAGCAGCTTGGGGACAGCTAATTCACCCCTCCACTTT; cdr3_aa: CASSLGTANSPLHF
d_call: TRBD1; v_call: TRBV28; j_call: TRBJ1-4; clone_size: -; cdr3_nt: TGTGCCAGCAGTCCCCGGGACAGGGTTCAAGAAAAACTGTTTTTT; cdr3_aa: CASSPRDRVQEKLFF
d_call: -; v_call: TRBV7-9; j_call: TRBJ2-7; clone_size: few; cdr3_nt: TGTGCCAGCAGCTTGGACTCCACCTACGAGCAGTACTTC; cdr3_aa: CASSLDSTYEQYF
d_call: TRBD2; v_call: TRBV7-6; j_call: TRBJ2-1; clone_size: many; cdr3_nt: TGTGCCAGCAGCTTCCAACCTAGCGGGAGTGGCAATGAGCAGTTCTTC; cdr3_aa: CASSFQPSGSGNEQFF
d_call: -; v_call: TRBV6-4; j_call: TRBJ2-3; clone_size: few; cdr3_nt: TGTGCCAGCAGTGACTCGTGGGGCGATACGCAGTATTTT; cdr3_aa: CASSDSWGDTQYF
d_call: -; v_call: TRBV28; j_call: TRBJ1-1; clone_size: many; cdr3_nt: TGTGCCAGCAGGCCCCACCCCCTGGGCACTGAAGCTTTCTTT; cdr3_aa: CASRPHPLGTEAFF
d_call: TRBD1; v_call: TRBV11-2; j_call: TRBJ1-1; clone_size: few; cdr3_nt: TGTGCCAGCAGCTCCCGACAGGGGGCGAGCACTGAAGCTTTCTTT; cdr3_aa: CASSSRQGASTEAFF
d_call: -; v_call: TRBV24-1; j_call: TRBJ2-2; clone_size: many; cdr3_nt: TGTGCCGCCATGACCCACCCCGGGGAGCTGTTTTTT; cdr3_aa: CAAMTHPGELFF
d_call: TRBD1; v_call: TRBV14; j_call: TRBJ2-1; clone_size: -; cdr3_nt: TGTGCCAGCAGCCAGGAACCGTGGGACAGGGGCTACAATGAGCAGTTCTTC; cdr3_aa: CASSQEPWDRGYNEQFF
d_call: -; v_call: TRBV29-1; j_call: TRBJ2-1; clone_size: many; cdr3_nt: TGCAGCGTTGATTTCGGGAGATCCTGGGACAATGAGCAGTTCTTC; cdr3_aa: CSVDFGRSWDNEQFF
d_call: -; v_call: TRBV2; j_call: TRBJ2-5; clone_size: -; cdr3_nt: TGTGCCAGCAGTGTGGGTAAAGAGACCCAGTACTTC; cdr3_aa: CASSVGKETQYF